The 20 T cell receptor beta chains in this list originate from one sample, sequenced in a study of T cells in Graves' hyperthyroidism and ophthalmopathy. Amplification targeted TCR beta CDR3 regions from RNA transcripts. TCR CDR3 regions were first amplified by RT-PCR with HTBI primers. TCRdb recomputed calls from the multiplex PCR reads with MiXCR, one row per CDR3 protein. The sample shows hundreds of thousands of distinct CDR3 sequences, 18% of them seen only once. Sequences were obtained from blood. The receptor source for this set is a woman aged 45 to 65 with Graves' hyperthyroidism that later progressed to Graves' ophthalmopathy.

The sample holds a few counts of this clonotype. V usage is TRBV2 and J usage is TRBJ1-5, with TRBD1 as a possible D gene (6 bases). V lost 1 base and J lost 9, with 13 bases in between. The CDR3 is 14 residues long. CDR1 and CDR2 from the germline V gene are SNHLY and FYNNEI. The chain's CDR3 is CASSEETDRTPQHF. CDR3 in DNA: TGTGCCAGCAGTGAAGAGACAGACAGGACGCCCCAGCATTTT. Full variable domain (rest looked up from reference TRBV2 and TRBJ1-5): EPEVTQTPSHQVTQMGQEVILRCVPISNHLYFYWYRQILGQKVEFLVSFYNNEISEKSEIFDDQFSVERPDGSNFTLKIRSTKLEDSAMYFCASSEETDRTPQHFGDGTRLSIL.

The chain combines TRBV3-1 with TRBJ2-4; D is possibly TRBD1 (5 bases). Germline V gene data show CDR1 as LGHDT and CDR2 as YNNKEL (reference sequence). V was clipped by 0 bases and J by 12 bases, with 9 bases between them. This CDR3 contains 12 residues. CDR3 coding DNA: TGTGCCAGCAGCCAAGATCACAGGCCTCAGTACTTC. Translated: CASSQDHRPQYF.

This clonotype turned up a few times. V and J are TRBV28 and TRBJ2-5, with D possibly TRBD2 on 5 matching bases. Germline loops: CDR1 MDHEN, CDR2 SYDVKM. This CDR3 spans 14 amino acids. V dropped 2 bases and J dropped 5 bases, with 12 bases sitting between them. CDR3 amino acids: CASSLRASFETQYF. DNA of the CDR3: TGTGCCAGCAGTTTACGGGCTAGCTTTGAGACCCAGTACTTC.

In this sample, this clonotype turned up many times. V gene TRBV2 combines with J gene TRBJ2-7; either TRBD1 or TRBD2 may fit D (5 bases each). Germline-derived CDR1 and CDR2 are SNHLY and FYNNEI. The CDR3 runs to 14 residues. Trimming cost V 2 bases and J 4 bases, with 12 bases left between them. The CDR3 region has the DNA TGTGCCAGCAGTGAACGAGGGACGATTTACGAGCAGTACTTC. This codes for CASSERGTIYEQYF.

Many counts were recorded for this clonotype. This chain uses TRBV3-1 with TRBJ1-4; 7 bases are shared with TRBD1. V shed 4 bases and J 3 bases; nucleotides not matched to a gene: 5. The CDR3 runs 15 residues. Germline values: CDR1 LGHDT, CDR2 YNNKEL (reference sequence). CDR3 nucleotide sequence: TGTGCCAGCAGCCCCTCCGGGACAGCTAATGAAAAACTGTTTTTT. Encoded protein: CASSPSGTANEKLFF.

This chain connects TRBV5-1 to TRBJ1-1; a possible D gene is TRBD1 (6 bases). The CDR3 runs 15 residues. V dropped 6 bases and J dropped 2 bases, with 17 bases sitting between them. Per the germline V gene, CDR1 is SGHRS and CDR2 is YFSETQ. Written as DNA, the CDR3 is TGCGCCAGCACCCCGACCGGGACAACTAACACTGAAGCTTTCTTT. Amino acids: CASTPTGTTNTEAFF. The variable domain in full, completed from reference TRBV5-1 and TRBJ1-1, reads KAGVTQTPRYLIKTRGQQVTLSCSPISGHRSVSWYQQTPGQGLQFLFEYFSETQRNKGNFPGRFSGRQFSNSRSEMNVSTLELGDSALYLCASTPTGTTNTEAFFGQGTRLTVV.

As DNA, the CDR3 is TGTGCCAGCAGCGCTTGGACCGGACGCTTCACGAACACTGAAGCTTTCTTT. This translates into CASSAWTGRFTNTEAFF. The chain carries TRBV2 and TRBJ1-1; D uncertain. The CDR3 covers 17 residues. Per the germline V gene, CDR1 is SNHLY and CDR2 is FYNNEI. V lost 6 bases, J lost 1 base, and 21 bases lay in between.

This clonotype was recorded at least ten times. The chain employs TRBV11-2 and TRBJ1-1; D is ambiguous. The germline V and J ends were trimmed by 5 bases and 12 bases, with 13 bases remaining between them. Per the germline V gene, CDR1 is SGHAT and CDR2 is FQNNGV. This CDR3 comprises 11 residues. The DNA for the CDR3 is TGTGCCAGCAGCCCTCAGGTTGGGTCTTTCTTT. Encoded protein: CASSPQVGSFF.

This clonotype was detected ten times or more. The rearrangement uses TRBV12-3 or TRBV12-4 and TRBJ1-2, with a tentative D call TRBD1 (5 bases). With 6 bases removed from V and 2 bases from J, the gap between germline ends came to 13 bases. This CDR3 contains 14 residues. CDR3: CASSPGGANYGYTF. The CDR3 bases are TGTGCCAGCAGCCCAGGCGGGGCCAACTATGGCTACACCTTC.

The J gene is TRBJ2-1, the V gene TRBV5-1, with 8 bases lining up with TRBD1. CDR1 is SGHRS and CDR2 is YFSETQ in the germline V gene. The CDR3 consists of 14 residues. The J segment lost 12 bases and the V segment lost 5 bases, leaving 13 bases of the junction unmatched. The CDR3 loop reads CASRTSGTGPGQFF. The CDR3 coding sequence is TGCGCCAGCAGGACCTCCGGGACAGGCCCTGGGCAGTTCTTC.

This clonotype has ten or more counts. V gene TRBV30 combines with J gene TRBJ1-2, with D unclear. The CDR3 covers 13 residues. Germline V CDR1 and CDR2: GTSNPN, SVGIG (reference sequence). V was cut by 0 bases and J by 8 bases, with 13 bases left in between. CDR3 in amino acids: CAWSVRGPLGYTF. The CDR3 DNA follows: TGTGCCTGGAGTGTACGAGGGCCCTTGGGCTACACCTTC.

The chain combines TRBV20-1 with TRBJ1-2; the D is unclear. The CDR3 length is 13 residues. V was cut by 0 bases and J by 7 bases, with 12 bases left in between. Germline CDR1 reads DFQATT; CDR2 reads SNEGSKA (reference sequence). Here the CDR3 reads CSAREEGGGGYTF. CDR3 sequence (DNA): TGCAGTGCTAGAGAGGAGGGAGGCGGTGGCTACACCTTC.

There are many counts of this clonotype. The rearrangement links TRBV6-1 to TRBJ1-5; no reliable D call. Trimming removed 5 bases from V and 2 bases from J, with 13 bases in between. The germline gives CDR1 MNHNS, CDR2 SASEGT. The CDR3 extends over 15 amino acids. Written as DNA, the CDR3 is TGTGCCAGCAGTCGACATGGAGGAGGCAATCAGCCCCAGCATTTT. Encoded protein: CASSRHGGGNQPQHF.

This clonotype appeared a few times. The chain couples TRBV7-2 to TRBJ1-5, with 8 bases identical to TRBD1. Germline values: CDR1 SGHTA, CDR2 FQGNSA. The junction had 4 bases not matched to a gene; V was cut back by 2 bases and J by 4 bases. CDR3 size: 15 residues. CDR3 amino acids: CASSLYGQGNQPQHF. The CDR3 region has the DNA TGTGCCAGCAGCTTATACGGACAGGGAAATCAGCCCCAGCATTTT.

This clonotype was recorded many times. The V gene is TRBV18, the J gene TRBJ2-7; TRBD1 aligns across 7 bases. Germline lookup yields CDR1 KGHSH and CDR2 LQKENI. The CDR3 is 13 residues long. Unmatched junction bases numbered 4, after V lost 5 bases and J lost 3 bases. The CDR3 loop is CASSAGTDYEQYF. The CDR3 DNA sequence: TGTGCCAGCTCAGCTGGGACAGACTACGAGCAGTACTTC.

This clonotype was observed many times. The V call is TRBV6-1, the J call TRBJ2-2; 8 bases match TRBD1. CDR1 is MNHNS and CDR2 is SASEGT in the germline V gene. The length of the CDR3 is 14 residues. Unmatched junction bases numbered 2, after V lost 8 bases and J lost 0 bases. CDR3 sequence reads: CASRDRSNTGELFF. The CDR3 DNA follows: TGTGCCAGCCGGGACAGGTCGAACACCGGGGAGCTGTTTTTT.

The chain carries TRBV29-1 and TRBJ2-3; the D is unclear. The CDR3 has 12 amino acids. V was trimmed by 7 bases and J by 2 bases, leaving 10 bases between them. The germline CDR1 and CDR2 sequences are SQVTM and ANQGSEA. In nucleotides, the CDR3 is TGCAGCGGGGTGAAATTCACAGATACGCAGTATTTT. This codes for CSGVKFTDTQYF.

This chain joins TRBV24-1 and TRBJ1-5; TRBD1 aligns across 8 bases. This CDR3 spans 15 amino acids. The ends lost 4 bases at V and 7 bases at J; junction bases unmatched: 8. The germline V gene encodes CDR1 KGHDR and CDR2 SFDVKD. CDR3 DNA sequence: TGTGCCACCAGTGACTCAGGGGGCACGAGGCAGCCCCAGCATTTT. Residues: CATSDSGGTRQPQHF.

The rearrangement uses TRBV7-9 and TRBJ1-5; 7 bases align to TRBD1. The length of the CDR3 is 17 residues. With 2 bases clipped from V and 3 bases from J, the junction kept 10 bases outside the gene matches. CDR1 and CDR2 (germline): SEHNR, FQNEAQ (reference sequence). CDR3 bases: TGTGCCAGCAGCTTACAGACAGGGACATTGGACAATCAGCCCCAGCATTTT. It translates to CASSLQTGTLDNQPQHF.

This clonotype is a singleton in its sample. The V and J genes are TRBV7-9 and TRBJ1-5, with D possibly matching TRBD1 (6 bases). The CDR3 length is 14 residues. Germline V gene lookup returns CDR1 SEHNR and CDR2 FQNEAQ (reference sequence). V lost 5 bases and J lost 6, with 14 bases in between. CDR3 protein: CASSPVQGTQPQHF. The CDR3 DNA is TGTGCCAGCAGCCCCGTACAGGGTACTCAGCCCCAGCATTTT.